This TCR beta chain was retrieved from a study of human T cells and chemical hapten exposure. In this sample, this clonotype turned up a few times. TCRdb reprocessed the RACE reads via MiXCR and lists one record per CDR3 protein. The profile covers more than 80,000 distinct CDR3 sequences, with 10% to 12% appearing a single time and around 3.6% taken by the ten largest. Trimming cost V 3 bases and J 2 bases, with 6 bases left between them. CDR1 is SGDLS, CDR2 YYNGEE, per germline. The CDR3 extends over 13 amino acids. Time point meaning: patch test 3, about 24 weeks after DPC sensitization. Sample treatment: therapeutic diphenylcyclopropenone sensitization with weekly scalp DPC.

Specimen: whole blood, collected in connection with sensitization to the hapten diphenylcyclopropenone (DPC). The V call is TRBV9, the J call TRBJ2-1; D possibly corresponds to TRBD1 (5 bases). The sequence derives from a woman aged 45-59 years with alopecia areata. Some clones in this sample may be carry-over from other donors' samples. The CDR3 DNA reads as TGTGCCAGCAGCGAACAGGCCTACAATGAGCAGTTCTTC. It specifies CASSEQAYNEQFF.